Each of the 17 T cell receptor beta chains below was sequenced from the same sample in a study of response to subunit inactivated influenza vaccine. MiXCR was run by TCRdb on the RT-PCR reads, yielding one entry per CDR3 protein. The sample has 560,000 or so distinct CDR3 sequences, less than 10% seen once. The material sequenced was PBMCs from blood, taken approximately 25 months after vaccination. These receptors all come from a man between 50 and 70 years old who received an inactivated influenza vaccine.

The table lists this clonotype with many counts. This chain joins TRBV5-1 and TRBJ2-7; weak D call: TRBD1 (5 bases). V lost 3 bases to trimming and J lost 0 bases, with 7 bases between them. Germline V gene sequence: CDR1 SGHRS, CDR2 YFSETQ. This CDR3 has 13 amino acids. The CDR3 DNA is TGCGCCAGCAGCTCGGACAACTCCTACGAGCAGTACTTC. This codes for CASSSDNSYEQYF.

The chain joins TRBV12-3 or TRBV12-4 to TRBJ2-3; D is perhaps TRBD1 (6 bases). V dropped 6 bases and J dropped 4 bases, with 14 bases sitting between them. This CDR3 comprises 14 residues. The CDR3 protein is CASRLQGSADTQYF. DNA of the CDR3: TGTGCCAGCAGACTACAGGGATCTGCAGATACGCAGTATTTT.

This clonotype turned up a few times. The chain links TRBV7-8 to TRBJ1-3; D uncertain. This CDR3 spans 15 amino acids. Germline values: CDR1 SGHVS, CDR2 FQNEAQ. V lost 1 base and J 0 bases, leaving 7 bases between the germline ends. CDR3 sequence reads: CASSLGWSSGNTIYF. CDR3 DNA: TGTGCCAGCAGCTTAGGGTGGAGCTCTGGAAACACCATATATTTT.

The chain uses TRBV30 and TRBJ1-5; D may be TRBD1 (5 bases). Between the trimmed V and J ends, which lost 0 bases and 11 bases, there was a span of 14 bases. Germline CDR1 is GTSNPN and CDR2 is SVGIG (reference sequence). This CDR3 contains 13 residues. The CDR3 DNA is TGTGCCTGGAGTGTACCAGGGTGGAAGGCCCAGCATTTT. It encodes CAWSVPGWKAQHF.

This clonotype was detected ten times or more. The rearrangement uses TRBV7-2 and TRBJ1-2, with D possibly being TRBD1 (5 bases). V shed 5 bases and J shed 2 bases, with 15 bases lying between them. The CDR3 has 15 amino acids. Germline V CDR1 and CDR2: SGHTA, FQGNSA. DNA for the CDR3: TGTGCCAGCAGCACACTAAGACAGAGCAACTATGGCTACACCTTC. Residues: CASSTLRQSNYGYTF. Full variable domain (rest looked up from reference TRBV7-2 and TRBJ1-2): GAGVSQSPSNKVTEKGKDVELRCDPISGHTALYWYRQSLGQGLEFLIYFQGNSAPDKSGLPSDRFSAERTGGSVSTLTIQRTQQEDSAVYLCASSTLRQSNYGYTFGSGTRLTVV.

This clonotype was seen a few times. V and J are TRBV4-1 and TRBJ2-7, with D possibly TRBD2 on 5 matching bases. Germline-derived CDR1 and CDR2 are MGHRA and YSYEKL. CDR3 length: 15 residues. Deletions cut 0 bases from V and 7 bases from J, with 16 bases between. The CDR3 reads CASSQEEAGLREQYF. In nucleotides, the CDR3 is TGCGCCAGCAGCCAAGAGGAAGCCGGACTTAGAGAGCAGTACTTC.

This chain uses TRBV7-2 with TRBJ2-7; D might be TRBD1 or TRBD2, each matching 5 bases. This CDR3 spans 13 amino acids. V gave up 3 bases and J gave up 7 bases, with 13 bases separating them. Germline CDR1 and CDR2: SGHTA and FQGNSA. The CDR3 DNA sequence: TGTGCCAGCAGCTTTGAGGGGCGACGGGAGCAGTACTTC. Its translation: CASSFEGRREQYF.

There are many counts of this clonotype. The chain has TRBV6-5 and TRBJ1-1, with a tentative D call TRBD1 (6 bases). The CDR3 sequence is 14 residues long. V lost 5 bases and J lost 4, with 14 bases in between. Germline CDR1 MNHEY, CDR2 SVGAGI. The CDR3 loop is CASSNRGGATEAFF. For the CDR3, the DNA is TGTGCCAGCAGTAATCGAGGGGGGGCCACTGAAGCTTTCTTT.

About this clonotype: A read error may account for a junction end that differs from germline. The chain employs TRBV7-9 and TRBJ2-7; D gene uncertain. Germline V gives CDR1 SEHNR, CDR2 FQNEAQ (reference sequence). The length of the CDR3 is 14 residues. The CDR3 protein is CASSYSATNDPVNF. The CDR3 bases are TGTGCCAGCAGCTACTCCGCGACCAACGATCCCGTGAACTTC.

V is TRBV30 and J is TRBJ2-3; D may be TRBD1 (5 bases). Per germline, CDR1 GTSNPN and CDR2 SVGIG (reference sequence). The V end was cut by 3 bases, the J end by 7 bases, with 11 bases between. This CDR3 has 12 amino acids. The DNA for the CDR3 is TGTGCCTGGAGATTAGGGGCCCATACGCAGTATTTT. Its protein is CAWRLGAHTQYF.

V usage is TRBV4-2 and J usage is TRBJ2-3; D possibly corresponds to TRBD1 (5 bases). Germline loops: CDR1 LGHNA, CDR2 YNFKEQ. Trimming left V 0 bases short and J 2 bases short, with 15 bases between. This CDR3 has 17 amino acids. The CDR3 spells CASSQERGILDTDTQYF. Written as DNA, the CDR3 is TGTGCCAGCAGCCAAGAAAGGGGCATCCTGGACACAGATACGCAGTATTTT.

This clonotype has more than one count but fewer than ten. CDR3 in DNA: TGTGCCAGCAGCAACAAAGCGGGAGCAGGCGGGGAGCTGTTTTTT. Translation: CASSNKAGAGGELFF. The rearrangement uses TRBV9 and TRBJ2-2, with TRBD2 identical over 8 bases. The CDR3 is 15 amino acids. V was pared by 4 bases and J by 7 bases, with 9 bases of the junction left unmatched. Germline V lookup: CDR1 SGDLS, CDR2 YYNGEE.

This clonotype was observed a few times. The CDR3, as DNA: TGTGCCAGCAGTTACTCGAGGACTAGCGGGAGGGGGGGTGGTTACAATGAGCAGTTCTTC. Translated, it gives CASSYSRTSGRGGGYNEQFF. The chain joins TRBV6-2 or TRBV6-3 to TRBJ2-1, with TRBD2 matching over 15 bases. The CDR3 runs 20 residues. Germline CDR1 MNHEY, CDR2 SVGEGT. J gave up 4 bases and V 0 bases, and 10 bases lay outside the gene matches.

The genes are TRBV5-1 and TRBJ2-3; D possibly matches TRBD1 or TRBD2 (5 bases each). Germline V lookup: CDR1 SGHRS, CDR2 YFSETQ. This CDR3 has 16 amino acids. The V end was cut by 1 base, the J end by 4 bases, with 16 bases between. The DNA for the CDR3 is TGCGCCAGCAGCTTGAGCTCGGGACCTAAGGCAGATACGCAGTATTTT. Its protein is CASSLSSGPKADTQYF.

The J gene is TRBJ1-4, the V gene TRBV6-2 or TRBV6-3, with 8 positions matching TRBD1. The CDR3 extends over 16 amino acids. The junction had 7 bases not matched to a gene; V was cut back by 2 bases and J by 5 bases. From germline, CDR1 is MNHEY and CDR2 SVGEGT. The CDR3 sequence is CASSYLRDRTNEKLFF. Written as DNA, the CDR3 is TGTGCCAGCAGTTACCTCCGGGACAGGACAAATGAAAAACTGTTTTTT.

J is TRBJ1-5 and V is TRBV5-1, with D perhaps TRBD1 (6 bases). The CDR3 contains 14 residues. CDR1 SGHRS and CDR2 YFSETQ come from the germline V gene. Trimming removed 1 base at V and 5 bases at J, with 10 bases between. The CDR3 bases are TGCGCCAGCAGCTTGTCAGGGGATGATCAGCCCCAGCATTTT. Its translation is CASSLSGDDQPQHF.

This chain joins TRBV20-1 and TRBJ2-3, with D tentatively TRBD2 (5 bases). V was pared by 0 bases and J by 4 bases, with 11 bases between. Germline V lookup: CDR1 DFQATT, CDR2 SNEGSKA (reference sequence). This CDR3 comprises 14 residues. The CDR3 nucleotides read TGCAGTGCTAGAGACCTAGCCGGCCCAGATACGCAGTATTTT. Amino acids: CSARDLAGPDTQYF.